This T cell receptor beta chain was profiled in a study of shared clonotypes between healthy human individuals. Study results and caveats: Sequencing depth was a factor that was expected to affect clonotype sharing among donors.

CDR3 length: 14 amino acids. Germline V gives CDR1 MDHEN, CDR2 SYDVKM. The sample holds one count of this clone. Its matching antigen is unknown. Across several immunoSEQ plates, the genomic DNA of each subset was split evenly. Measured with immunoSEQ multiplex PCR; TCRdb has only the in-frame clones, and not every one. Among approximately 530,000 clones listed, 90% to 96% were seen once. The rearrangement uses TRBV28 and TRBJ2-5, with D uncertain. The end of the DNA fits TRBJ2-7 better, so the J call may be wrong. Material for sequencing was naive CD4+ T cells sorted from blood. Subset here: CD45RA+ positively selected. This sequence was found in a woman aged 30 to 39 in good health. The CDR3 DNA follows: TGTGCCAGCAGTTTACGCCTCAGGAGCTACGAGCAGTACTTC. It translates to CASSLRLRSYEQYF.